This T cell receptor beta chain was retrieved from a study of blood T cell repertoires in COVID-19. Study overall: The cDNA or gDNA used as material had been derived from T cells, B-cell-depleted T cells, or PBMCs.

The CDR3 totals 16 residues. The germline gives CDR1 MNHEY, CDR2 SVGAGI. V was cut by 3 bases and J by 0 bases, with 15 bases left in between. Under the authors' procedure: Estimates of nucleated cell counts were drawn from the amplification of reference gene primers. TCRdb's copy holds only in-frame clones and misses some; the assay was immunoSEQ multiplex PCR. That table is the source of V, J and clone size, and D and trimming were worked out from the DNA. The sample includes about 200,000 clones, around 84% of them seen just once. The specimen was peripheral blood. This TCR was recovered from a man in his 60s with acute or convalescent COVID-19. The chain combines TRBV6-5 with TRBJ2-7; D possibly corresponds to TRBD2 (6 bases). For the CDR3, the DNA is TGTGCCAGCAGTTATCCGATCGGGGGAAGCTCCTACGAGCAGTACTTC. Encoded protein: CASSYPIGGSSYEQYF.